This T cell receptor beta chain is from a study of blood T cell repertoires in COVID-19. Study context: T cells, B-cell-depleted T cells, or PBMCs supplied cDNA or gDNA.

In its sample, this clone was seen once. Data came from immunoSEQ multiplex PCR; TCRdb stores just in-frame clones and leaves some out. The table lists about 150,000 clones, 87% of them singletons. CDR3 length: 14 amino acids. Trimming cost V 3 bases and J 4 bases; bases outside gene matches: 5. The germline CDR1 and CDR2 sequences are MNHNS and SASEGT. The sequence was collected from a woman aged 40 to 55 who had been exposed to COVID-19. The sequenced sample was PBMCs or T cells enriched from blood (not recorded which). The V call is TRBV6-1, the J call TRBJ1-2; 7 bases are a match to TRBD1. CDR3: CASSDRGETYGYTF. In DNA form, the CDR3 reads TGTGCCAGCAGTGACAGGGGGGAAACCTATGGCTACACCTTC.